This TCR beta chain is from a study of shared clonotypes between healthy human individuals. Study-wide context: For every donor, three CD4 naive, three CD4 memory, two CD8 naive and one CD8 memory plates were used.

The germline gives CDR1 GTSNPN, CDR2 SVGIG (reference sequence). V was cut by 1 base and J by 7 bases, with 16 bases left in between. The CDR3 runs 14 residues. Each replicate PCR on the sorted subsets used approximately 180 ng DNA (around 30,000 T cell genomes). Measured with immunoSEQ multiplex PCR; TCRdb has only the in-frame clones, and not every one. The sample holds roughly 1 million clones; approximately 72% are singletons and the top ten take roughly 1.4%. This chain connects TRBV30 to TRBJ2-5, with D tentatively TRBD1 (5 bases). What was sequenced was memory CD4+ T cells sorted from blood. Noted subset: CD45RA-negative fraction. The sequence derives from a man aged 18 to 29 in good health. The CDR3 loop reads CAWSADNRDSTQYF. As DNA, the CDR3 is TGTGCCTGGAGTGCGGACAACCGAGATTCGACCCAGTACTTC.